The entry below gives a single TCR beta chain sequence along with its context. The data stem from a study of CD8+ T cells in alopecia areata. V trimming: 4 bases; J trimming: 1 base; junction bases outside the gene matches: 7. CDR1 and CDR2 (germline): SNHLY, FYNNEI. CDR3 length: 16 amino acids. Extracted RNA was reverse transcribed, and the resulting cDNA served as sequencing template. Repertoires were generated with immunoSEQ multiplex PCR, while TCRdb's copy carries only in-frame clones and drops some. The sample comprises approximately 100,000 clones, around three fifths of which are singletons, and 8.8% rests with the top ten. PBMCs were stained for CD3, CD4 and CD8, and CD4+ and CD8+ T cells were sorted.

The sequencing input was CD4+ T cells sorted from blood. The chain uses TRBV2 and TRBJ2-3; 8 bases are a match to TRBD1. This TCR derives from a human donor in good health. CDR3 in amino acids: CASSGGQGRGTDTQYF. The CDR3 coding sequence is TGTGCCAGCAGTGGAGGACAGGGCCGAGGCACAGATACGCAGTATTTT.